Given below is one T cell receptor (beta chain) in context. This CDR3 comprises 15 residues. Germline CDR1 and CDR2: PRHDT and FYEKMQ (reference sequence). Trimming shortened V by 6 bases and J by 3 bases, and 15 bases separated the two germline ends. This record belongs to a study of cytomegalovirus exposure and HLA in healthy donors. The study ran its PCR with 60 Vbeta and 13 Jbeta primers. Sequencing used immunoSEQ multiplex PCR; TCRdb keeps in-frame clones, though not all of them. The data show 160,000 or so clones, about 78% seen once. The J gene is TRBJ2-1, the V gene TRBV13; maybe TRBD1 (5 bases). The receptor's source is a man aged 35 to 55 in good health and CMV-seronegative. Sequenced input: PBMCs. The CDR3 protein is CASRLPGLVYNEQFF. Here the CDR3 DNA reads TGTGCCAGCAGGCTCCCAGGGTTAGTCTACAATGAGCAGTTCTTC.